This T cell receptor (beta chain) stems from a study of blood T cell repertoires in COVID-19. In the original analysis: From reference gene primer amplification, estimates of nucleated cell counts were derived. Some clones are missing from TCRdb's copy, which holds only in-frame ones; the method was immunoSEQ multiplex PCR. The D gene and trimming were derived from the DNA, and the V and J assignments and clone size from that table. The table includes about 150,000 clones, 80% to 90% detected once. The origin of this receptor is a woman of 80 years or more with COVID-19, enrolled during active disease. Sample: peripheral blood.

CDR3 DNA: TGTGCCAGCAGCTTAGATCGGGTTACCGCCGGGGAGCTGTTTTTT. Protein: CASSLDRVTAGELFF. V is TRBV5-4 and J is TRBJ2-2, with D unresolved. The V gene lost 2 bases and the J gene lost 6 bases, with 14 bases spanning the gap. CDR3 length: 15 residues. Germline V gene sequence: CDR1 SGHNT, CDR2 YYREEE (reference sequence). Together with reference TRBV5-4 and TRBJ2-2, the CDR3 gives the full variable domain: ETGVTQSPTHLIKTRGQQVTLRCSSQSGHNTVSWYQQALGQGPQFIFQYYREEENGRGNFPPRFSGLQFPNYSSELNVNALELDDSALYLCASSLDRVTAGELFFGEGSRLTVL.